Given below is one TCR beta chain in context. Antigen: not known. The PCR was carried out with 60 Vbeta primers and 13 Jbeta primers. Produced via immunoSEQ multiplex PCR; TCRdb's table is partial and in-frame only. The table shows around 180,000 clones, with roughly 85% occurring only once. The V gene end was trimmed by 6 bases and the J gene end by 5 bases; junction bases not matched to a gene: 2. The CDR3 is 13 amino acids. Germline-derived CDR1 and CDR2 are MDHEN and SYDVKM. The sample originates from a study of cytomegalovirus exposure and HLA in healthy donors. The study, taken as a whole, reports: It was only CMV serostatus that was available as immune exposure information.

This receptor was taken from a boy aged 2 to 10 in good health and CMV-seronegative. The specimen sequenced was PBMCs. The V call is TRBV28, the J call TRBJ2-3; TRBD2 agrees at 10 bases. As DNA, the CDR3 is TGTGCCAGCAGGCTAGCGGGGGAAGATACGCAGTATTTT. This translates into CASRLAGEDTQYF.